The text below deals with one TCR beta chain. This specimen comes from a study of blood T cell repertoires in COVID-19. The CDR3 has 13 residues. After removal of 4 bases from V and 7 bases from J, the junction contained 6 bases not matched to a gene. The germline V gene encodes CDR1 GTSNPN and CDR2 SVGIG (reference sequence). The protocol was immunoSEQ multiplex PCR, while the TCRdb copy is restricted to in-frame clones and leaves out a portion. The sample carries under 400,000 clones, about nine tenths recorded once. Participant ages covered 18 to 89 years across around 22 US areas. The V gene is TRBV30, the J gene TRBJ1-5, with 8 positions matching TRBD1. The clonotype comes from a woman aged 25 to 39 who had been exposed to COVID-19. Material for sequencing was PBMCs or T cells enriched from blood (not recorded which). Written as DNA, the CDR3 is TGTGCCTGGACCGGACAGGGCGGGCAGCCCCAGCATTTT. It specifies CAWTGQGGQPQHF.